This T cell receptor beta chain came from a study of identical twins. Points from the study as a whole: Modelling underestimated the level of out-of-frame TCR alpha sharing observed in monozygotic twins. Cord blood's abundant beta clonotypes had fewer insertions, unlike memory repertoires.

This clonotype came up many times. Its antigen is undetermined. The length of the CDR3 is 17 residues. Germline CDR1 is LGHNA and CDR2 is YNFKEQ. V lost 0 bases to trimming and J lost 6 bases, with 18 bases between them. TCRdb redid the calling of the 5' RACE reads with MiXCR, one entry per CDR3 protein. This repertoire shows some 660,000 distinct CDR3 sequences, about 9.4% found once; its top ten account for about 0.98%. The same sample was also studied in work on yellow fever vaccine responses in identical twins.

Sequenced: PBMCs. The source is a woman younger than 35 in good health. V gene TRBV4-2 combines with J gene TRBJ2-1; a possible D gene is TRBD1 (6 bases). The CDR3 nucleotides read TGTGCCAGCAGCCAAGAGTCTTGGGGACAAGTGCCCAATGAGCAGTTCTTC. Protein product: CASSQESWGQVPNEQFF.